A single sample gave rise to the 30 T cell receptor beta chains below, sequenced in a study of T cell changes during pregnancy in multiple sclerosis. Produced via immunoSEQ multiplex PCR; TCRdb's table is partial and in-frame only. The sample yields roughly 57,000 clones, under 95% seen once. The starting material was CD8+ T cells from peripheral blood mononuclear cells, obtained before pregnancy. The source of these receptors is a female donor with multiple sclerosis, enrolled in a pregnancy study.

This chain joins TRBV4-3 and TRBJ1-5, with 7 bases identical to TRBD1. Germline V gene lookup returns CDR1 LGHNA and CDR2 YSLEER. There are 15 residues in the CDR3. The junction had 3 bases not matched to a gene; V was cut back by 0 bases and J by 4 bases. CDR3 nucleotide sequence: TGCGCCAGCAGCCAAGATAGGGGGCGGAATCAGCCCCAGCATTTT. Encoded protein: CASSQDRGRNQPQHF.

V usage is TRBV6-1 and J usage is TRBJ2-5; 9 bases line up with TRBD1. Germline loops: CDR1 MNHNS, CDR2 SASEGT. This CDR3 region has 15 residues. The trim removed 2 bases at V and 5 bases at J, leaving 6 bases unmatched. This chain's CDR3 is CASSESRDREETQYF. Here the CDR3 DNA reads TGTGCCAGCAGTGAATCTCGGGACAGGGAGGAGACCCAGTACTTC.

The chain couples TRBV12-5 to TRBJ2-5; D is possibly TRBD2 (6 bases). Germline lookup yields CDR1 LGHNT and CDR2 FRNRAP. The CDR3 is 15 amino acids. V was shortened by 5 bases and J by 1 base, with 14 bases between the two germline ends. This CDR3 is CASGQGDFGQETQYF. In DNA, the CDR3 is TGTGCTAGTGGTCAAGGGGACTTCGGCCAAGAGACCCAGTACTTC.

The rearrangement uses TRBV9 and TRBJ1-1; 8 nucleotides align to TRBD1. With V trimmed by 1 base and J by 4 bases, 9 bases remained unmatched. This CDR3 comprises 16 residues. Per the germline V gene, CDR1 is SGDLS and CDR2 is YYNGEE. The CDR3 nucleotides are TGTGCCAGCAGCGTACCATCGACAGGGGTAGTCACTGAAGCTTTCTTT. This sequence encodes CASSVPSTGVVTEAFF.

Here the CDR3 DNA reads TGTGCCAGCTCCCTGGCGGGGGGCACTGAAGCTTTCTTT. Translation gives CASSLAGGTEAFF. The genes are TRBV14 and TRBJ1-1, with D perhaps TRBD1 (5 bases). The CDR3 covers 13 residues. Trimming took off 8 bases at V and 4 bases at J, with 14 bases between the two ends. Germline lookup yields CDR1 SGHDN and CDR2 FVKESK.

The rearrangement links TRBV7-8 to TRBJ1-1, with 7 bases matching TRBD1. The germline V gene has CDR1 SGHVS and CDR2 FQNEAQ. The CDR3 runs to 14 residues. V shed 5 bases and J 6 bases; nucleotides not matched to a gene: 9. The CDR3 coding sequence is TGTGCCAGCAGCCCAACGACAGGGACCCCTGAAGCTTTCTTT. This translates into CASSPTTGTPEAFF.

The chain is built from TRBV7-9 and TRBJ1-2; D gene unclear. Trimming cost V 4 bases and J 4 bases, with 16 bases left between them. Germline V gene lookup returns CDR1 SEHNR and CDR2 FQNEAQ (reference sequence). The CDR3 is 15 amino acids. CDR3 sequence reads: CASSSLTTYIYGYTF. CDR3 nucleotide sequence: TGTGCCAGCAGCTCCCTCACTACTTACATCTATGGCTACACCTTC. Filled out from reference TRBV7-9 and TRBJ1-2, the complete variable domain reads DTGVSQNPRHKITKRGQNVTFRCDPISEHNRLYWYRQTLGQGPEFLTYFQNEAQLEKSRLLSDRFSAERPKGSFSTLEIQRTEQGDSAMYLCASSSLTTYIYGYTFGSGTRLTVV.

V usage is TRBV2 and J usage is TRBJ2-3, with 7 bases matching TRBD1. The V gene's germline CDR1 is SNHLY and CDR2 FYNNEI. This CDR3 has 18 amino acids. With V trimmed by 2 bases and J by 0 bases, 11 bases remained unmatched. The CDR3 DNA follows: TGTGCCAGCAGTGAACTGGGGACAGTCACCTTTAGCACAGATACGCAGTATTTT. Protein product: CASSELGTVTFSTDTQYF.

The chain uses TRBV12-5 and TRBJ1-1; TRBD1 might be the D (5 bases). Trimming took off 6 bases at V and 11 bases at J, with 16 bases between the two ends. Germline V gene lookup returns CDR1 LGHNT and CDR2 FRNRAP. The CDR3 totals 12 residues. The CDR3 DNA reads TGTGCTAGTGGCCAAGGGGTAATTGGGGCTTTCTTT. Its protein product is CASGQGVIGAFF.

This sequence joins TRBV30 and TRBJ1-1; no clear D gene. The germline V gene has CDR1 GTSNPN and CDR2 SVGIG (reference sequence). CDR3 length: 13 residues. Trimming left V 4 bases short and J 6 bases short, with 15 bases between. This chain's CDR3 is CAWNVLKISEAFF. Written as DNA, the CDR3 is TGTGCCTGGAACGTACTAAAGATCTCTGAAGCTTTCTTT.

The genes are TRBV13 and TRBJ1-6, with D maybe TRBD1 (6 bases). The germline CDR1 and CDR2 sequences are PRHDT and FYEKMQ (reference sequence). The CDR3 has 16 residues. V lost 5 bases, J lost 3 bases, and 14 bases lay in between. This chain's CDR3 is CASSPRGQHYNSPLHF. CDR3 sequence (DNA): TGTGCCAGCAGCCCAAGAGGACAGCACTATAATTCACCCCTCCACTTT.

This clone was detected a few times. The CDR3 loop reads CASSGIGGSPLHF. For the CDR3, the DNA is TGTGCCAGCAGCGGAATAGGAGGTTCACCCCTCCACTTT. This chain uses TRBV9 with TRBJ1-6; D gene unclear. Per the germline V gene, CDR1 is SGDLS and CDR2 is YYNGEE. The CDR3 has 13 residues. The V end lost 3 bases, the J end lost 9 bases, and 10 bases lay between the germline ends.

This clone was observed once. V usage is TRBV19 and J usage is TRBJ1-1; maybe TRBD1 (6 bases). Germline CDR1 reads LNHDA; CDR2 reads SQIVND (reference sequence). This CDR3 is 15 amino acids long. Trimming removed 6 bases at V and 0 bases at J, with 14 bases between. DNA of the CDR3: TGTGCCAGTAGGCCAACACAGGGCATGAACACTGAAGCTTTCTTT. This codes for CASRPTQGMNTEAFF.

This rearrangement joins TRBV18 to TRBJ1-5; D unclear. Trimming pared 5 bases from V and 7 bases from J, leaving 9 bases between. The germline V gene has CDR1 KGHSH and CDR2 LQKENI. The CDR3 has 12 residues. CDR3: CASSVAEQPQHF. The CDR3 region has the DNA TGTGCCAGCTCAGTGGCGGAACAGCCCCAGCATTTT.

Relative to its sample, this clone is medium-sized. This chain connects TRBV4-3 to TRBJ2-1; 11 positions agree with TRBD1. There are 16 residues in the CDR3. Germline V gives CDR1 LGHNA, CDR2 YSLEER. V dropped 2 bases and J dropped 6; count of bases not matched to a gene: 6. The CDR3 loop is CASSQSPGQGGNEQFF. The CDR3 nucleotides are TGCGCCAGCAGCCAATCTCCGGGACAGGGGGGCAATGAGCAGTTCTTC.

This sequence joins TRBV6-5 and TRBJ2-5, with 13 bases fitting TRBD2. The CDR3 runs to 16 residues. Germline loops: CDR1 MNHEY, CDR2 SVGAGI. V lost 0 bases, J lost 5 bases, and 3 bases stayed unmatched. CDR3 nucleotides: TGTGCCAGCAGTTACTCAACTAGCGGGGGGGCGGAGACCCAGTACTTC. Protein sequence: CASSYSTSGGAETQYF.

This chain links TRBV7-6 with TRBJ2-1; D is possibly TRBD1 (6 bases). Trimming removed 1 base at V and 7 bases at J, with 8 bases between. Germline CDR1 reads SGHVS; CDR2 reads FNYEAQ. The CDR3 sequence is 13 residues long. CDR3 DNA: TGTGCCAGCAGCTTAGAGGGGGTTAATGAGCAGTTCTTC. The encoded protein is CASSLEGVNEQFF.

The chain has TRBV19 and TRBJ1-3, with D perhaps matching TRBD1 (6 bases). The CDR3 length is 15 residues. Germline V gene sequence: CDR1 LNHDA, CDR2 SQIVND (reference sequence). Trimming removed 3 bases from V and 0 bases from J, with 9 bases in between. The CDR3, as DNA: TGTGCCAGTAGTATTGGACAGTTCTCTGGAAACACCATATATTTT. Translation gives CASSIGQFSGNTIYF.

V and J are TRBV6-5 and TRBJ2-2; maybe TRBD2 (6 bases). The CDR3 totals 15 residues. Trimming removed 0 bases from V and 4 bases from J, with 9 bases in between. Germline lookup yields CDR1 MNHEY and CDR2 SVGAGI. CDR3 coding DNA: TGTGCCAGCAGTTACTCACTAGCTTTCACCGGGGAGCTGTTTTTT. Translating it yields CASSYSLAFTGELFF.

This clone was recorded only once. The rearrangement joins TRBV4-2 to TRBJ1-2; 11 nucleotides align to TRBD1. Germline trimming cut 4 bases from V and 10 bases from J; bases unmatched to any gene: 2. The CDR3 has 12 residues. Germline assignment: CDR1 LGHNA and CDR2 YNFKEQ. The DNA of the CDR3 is TGTGCCAGCAGCCGGACAGGGGGCGACTACACCTTC. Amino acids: CASSRTGGDYTF.

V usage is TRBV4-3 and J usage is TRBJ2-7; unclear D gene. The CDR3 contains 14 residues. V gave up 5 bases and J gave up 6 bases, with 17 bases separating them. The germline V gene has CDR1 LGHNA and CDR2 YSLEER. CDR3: CASSWSSIGAEQYF. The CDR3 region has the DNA TGCGCCAGCAGCTGGAGTAGTATAGGAGCCGAGCAGTACTTC.

Written as DNA, the CDR3 is TGCACAATTTTTGGGATAAGGGACAGCTCCTACAATGAGCAGTTCTTC. This translates into CTIFGIRDSSYNEQFF. V gene TRBV29-1 combines with J gene TRBJ2-1; TRBD1 matches at 7 bases. Germline lookup yields CDR1 SQVTM and CDR2 ANQGSEA. The CDR3 loop spans 16 amino acids.

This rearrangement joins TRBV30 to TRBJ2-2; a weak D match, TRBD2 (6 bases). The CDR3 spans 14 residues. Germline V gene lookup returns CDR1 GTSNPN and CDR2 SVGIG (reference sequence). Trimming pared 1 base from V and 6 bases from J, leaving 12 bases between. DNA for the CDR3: TGTGCCTGGAGTGCAGTGACGGGAGCCGGGGAGCTGTTTTTT. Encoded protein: CAWSAVTGAGELFF. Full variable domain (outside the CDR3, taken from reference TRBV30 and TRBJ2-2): SQTIHQWPATLVQPVGSPLSLECTVEGTSNPNLYWYRQAAGRGLQLLFYSVGIGQISSEVPQNLSASRPQDRQFILSSKKLLLSDSGFYLCAWSAVTGAGELFFGEGSRLTVL.

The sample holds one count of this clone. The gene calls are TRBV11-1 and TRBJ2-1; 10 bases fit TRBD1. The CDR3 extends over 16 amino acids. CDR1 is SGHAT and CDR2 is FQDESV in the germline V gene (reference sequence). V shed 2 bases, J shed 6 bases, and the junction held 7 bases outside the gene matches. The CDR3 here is CASSLWGGDRGNEQFF. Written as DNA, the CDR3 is TGTGCCAGCAGCTTATGGGGGGGGGACAGGGGCAATGAGCAGTTCTTC.

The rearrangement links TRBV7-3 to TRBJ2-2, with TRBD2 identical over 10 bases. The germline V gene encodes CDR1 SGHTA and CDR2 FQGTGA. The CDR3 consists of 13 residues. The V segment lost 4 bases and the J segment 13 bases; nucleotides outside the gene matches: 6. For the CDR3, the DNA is TGTGCCAGCAGCTCGAGCGGGGGGGCCCCGCTGTTTTTT. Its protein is CASSSSGGAPLFF.

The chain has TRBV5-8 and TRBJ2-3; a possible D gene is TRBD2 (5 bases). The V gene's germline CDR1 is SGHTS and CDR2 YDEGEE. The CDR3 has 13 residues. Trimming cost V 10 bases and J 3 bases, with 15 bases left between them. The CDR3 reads CAGRGIGTDTQYF. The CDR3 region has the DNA TGTGCCGGACGGGGAATCGGAACAGATACGCAGTATTTT. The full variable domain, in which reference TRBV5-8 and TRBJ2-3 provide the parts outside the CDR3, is EAGVTQSPTHLIKTRGQQATLRCSPISGHTSVYWYQQALGLGLQFLLWYDEGEERNRGNFPPRFSGRQFPNYSSELNVNALELEDSALYLCAGRGIGTDTQYFGPGTRLTVL.

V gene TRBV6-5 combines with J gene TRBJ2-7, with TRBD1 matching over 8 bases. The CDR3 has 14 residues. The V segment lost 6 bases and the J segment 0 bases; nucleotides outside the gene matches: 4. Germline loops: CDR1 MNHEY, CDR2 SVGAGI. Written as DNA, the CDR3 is TGTGCCAGCAGCGGGGGACAGGACTCCTACGAGCAGTACTTC. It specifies CASSGGQDSYEQYF.

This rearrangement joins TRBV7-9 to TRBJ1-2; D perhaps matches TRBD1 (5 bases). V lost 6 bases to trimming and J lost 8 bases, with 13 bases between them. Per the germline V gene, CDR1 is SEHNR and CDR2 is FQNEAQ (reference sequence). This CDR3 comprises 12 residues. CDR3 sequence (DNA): TGTGCCAGCAGTTCAGGGTTCGAAGGCTACACCTTC. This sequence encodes CASSSGFEGYTF.

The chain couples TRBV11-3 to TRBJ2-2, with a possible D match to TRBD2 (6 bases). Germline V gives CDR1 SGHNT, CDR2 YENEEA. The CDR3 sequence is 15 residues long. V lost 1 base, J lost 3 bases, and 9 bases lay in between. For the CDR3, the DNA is TGTGCCAGCAGCTTAGTTTCGGGGGACACCGGGGAGCTGTTTTTT. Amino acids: CASSLVSGDTGELFF.

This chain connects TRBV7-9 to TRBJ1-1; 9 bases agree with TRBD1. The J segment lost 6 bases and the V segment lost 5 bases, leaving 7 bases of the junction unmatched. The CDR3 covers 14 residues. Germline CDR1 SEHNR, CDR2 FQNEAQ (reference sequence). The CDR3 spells CASSPPYRGPEAFF. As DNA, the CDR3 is TGTGCCAGCAGCCCCCCTTACAGGGGGCCTGAAGCTTTCTTT.